A selection of T cell receptor beta chains follows, all from one sample in a study of T cell changes during pregnancy in multiple sclerosis. Only in-frame clones appear in the TCRdb table, and some are missing; sequencing was by immunoSEQ multiplex PCR. The sample yields about 120,000 clones, approximately 94% seen once. The starting material was peripheral blood, obtained before pregnancy. These receptors came from a female donor with multiple sclerosis, enrolled in a pregnancy study. The CDR3 runs from the conserved cysteine through the conserved F or W. The D gene is left open where the match is weak. Clone size is given for some rows only: seen once, a few or many times, or a class if the clone is expanded.

d_gene,j_gene,abundance,v_gene,CDR3aa,CDR3nt
TRBD2,TRBJ2-3,NA,TRBV9,CASSVGLAGGLLDTQYF,TGTGCCAGCAGCGTAGGGCTAGCGGGGGGCCTTTTGGATACGCAGTATTTT
NA,TRBJ2-3,NA,TRBV18,CASSSPTDTQYF,TGTGCCAGCTCATCCCCTACGGATACGCAGTATTTT
NA,TRBJ1-2,NA,TRBV5-1,CASSFGDSEWYGYTF,TGCGCCAGCAGCTTCGGGGACTCTGAATGGTATGGCTACACCTTC
TRBD1,TRBJ1-4,NA,TRBV6-5,CASRPRQGQEKLFF,TGTGCCAGCAGACCAAGACAGGGCCAAGAAAAACTGTTTTTT
NA,TRBJ1-2,NA,TRBV27,CASSLSVNYGYTF,TGTGCCAGCAGTTTATCCGTGAACTATGGCTACACCTTC
NA,TRBJ1-5,few,TRBV19,CASSMRYQPQHF,TGTGCCAGTAGTATGAGGTATCAGCCCCAGCATTTT
NA,TRBJ2-7,NA,TRBV30,CAWRRRGAYEQYF,TGTGCCTGGAGGCGCAGGGGGGCCTACGAGCAGTACTTC
NA,TRBJ2-3,NA,TRBV11-3,CASSSGGETSSTDTQYF,TGTGCCAGCAGCTCCGGCGGGGAGACCTCTAGCACAGATACGCAGTATTTT
NA,TRBJ1-2,NA,TRBV25-1,CASSEAGNNYGYTF,TGTGCCAGCAGTGAAGCCGGGAATAACTATGGCTACACCTTC
TRBD1,TRBJ1-1,NA,TRBV19,CASSVRGQRTEAFF,TGTGCCAGTAGTGTCAGGGGGCAACGGACTGAAGCTTTCTTT
NA,TRBJ1-2,NA,TRBV5-1,CASSLDTNYGYTF,TGCGCCAGCAGCTTGGACACCAACTATGGCTACACCTTC
NA,TRBJ1-1,NA,TRBV27,CASSLDTGGTEAFF,TGTGCCAGCAGTTTGGACACGGGGGGAACTGAAGCTTTCTTT
NA,TRBJ2-5,NA,TRBV5-4,CASSLVGGETQYF,TGTGCCAGCAGCTTAGTAGGCGGAGAGACCCAGTACTTC
TRBD2,TRBJ2-5,NA,TRBV27,CASSRRLAGGETQYF,TGTGCCAGCAGCCGGAGACTAGCGGGAGGAGAGACCCAGTACTTC
NA,TRBJ1-1,NA,TRBV5-6,CASSFKRTEAFF,TGTGCCAGCAGCTTTAAGAGGACTGAAGCTTTCTTT
TRBD2,TRBJ2-2,NA,TRBV4-1,CASSQAAGGPNTGELFF,TGCGCCAGCAGCCAAGCAGCGGGAGGGCCGAACACCGGGGAGCTGTTTTTT
NA,TRBJ2-2,NA,TRBV6-1,CASSLFITTTGELFF,TGTGCCAGCAGTCTATTTATCACTACCACCGGGGAGCTGTTTTTT
NA,TRBJ2-7,NA,TRBV7-9,CASSHGQTYEQYF,TGTGCCAGCAGCCACGGACAGACCTACGAGCAGTACTTC